The 28 T cell receptor beta chains given below trace back to one sample, sequenced in a study of T cells in Graves' hyperthyroidism and ophthalmopathy. Amplification targeted TCR beta CDR3 regions from RNA transcripts. A first-round RT-PCR of the TCR CDR3 used the HTBI primer set. TCRdb called the multiplex PCR reads again in MiXCR, with one record for every CDR3 protein. The table has about 620,000 distinct CDR3 sequences, 15% to 20% seen once. The sample consisted of blood. These TCRs come from a woman aged 30 to 39 with Graves' hyperthyroidism.

The V gene is TRBV28, the J gene TRBJ1-1; 7 bases map to TRBD1. This CDR3 contains 14 residues. Trimming at V came to 5 bases and at J to 3 bases, leaving 6 bases not matched to a gene. Looked up from germline, CDR1 is MDHEN and CDR2 is SYDVKM. In nucleotides, the CDR3 is TGTGCCAGCAGTCTGACAGGGAAGGACACTGAAGCTTTCTTT. This gives the protein CASSLTGKDTEAFF.

V is TRBV19 and J is TRBJ2-3, with D uncertain. Trimming left V 7 bases short and J 3 bases short, with 14 bases between. The CDR3 consists of 14 residues. The germline CDR1 and CDR2 sequences are LNHDA and SQIVND (reference sequence). The DNA for the CDR3 is TGTGCCAGTACCCCTTCTTTTACAACAGATACGCAGTATTTT. Its translation: CASTPSFTTDTQYF.

This clonotype was seen repeatedly, ten times or more. The chain joins TRBV6-1 to TRBJ2-7, with D possibly being TRBD2 (6 bases). With 6 bases removed from V and 6 bases from J, the gap between germline ends came to 21 bases. This CDR3 spans 15 amino acids. Per the germline V gene, CDR1 is MNHNS and CDR2 is SASEGT. The CDR3 loop reads CASRVVLADLREQYF. CDR3 nucleotide sequence: TGTGCCAGCAGGGTAGTACTAGCTGATCTTCGCGAGCAGTACTTC.

The chain carries TRBV6-1 and TRBJ1-5, with a tentative D call TRBD1 (6 bases). The CDR3 has 16 amino acids. The V and J ends lost 4 bases and 1 base respectively, with 14 bases between them. CDR1 is MNHNS and CDR2 is SASEGT in the germline V gene. In DNA, the CDR3 is TGTGCCAGCAGTGCCCTCTTCGGACAGAGCAATCAGCCCCAGCATTTT. This gives the protein CASSALFGQSNQPQHF.

V usage is TRBV12-3 or TRBV12-4 and J usage is TRBJ2-2; D gene unclear. The CDR3 contains 16 residues. V was pared by 3 bases and J by 0 bases, with 11 bases between. CDR3 sequence (DNA): TGTGCCAGCAGTTTCTCACGGTTCGCGAACACCGGGGAGCTGTTTTTT. It translates to CASSFSRFANTGELFF.

The V and J genes are TRBV27 and TRBJ2-2; 11 bases are shared with TRBD1. Germline V gene sequence: CDR1 MNHEY, CDR2 SMNVEV (reference sequence). The trim removed 5 bases at V and 0 bases at J, leaving 8 bases unmatched. The CDR3 length is 18 residues. The CDR3 bases are TGTGCCAGCAGTAGGGGGACAGGGGGTTCGTCGAACACCGGGGAGCTGTTTTTT. Translation gives CASSRGTGGSSNTGELFF.

This clonotype was recorded at least ten times. The rearrangement uses TRBV29-1 and TRBJ1-2; the D is unclear. V lost 0 bases and J lost 2, with 4 bases in between. This CDR3 has 12 residues. Germline loops: CDR1 SQVTM, CDR2 ANQGSEA. The CDR3 region has the DNA TGCAGCGTTGAAGACCAGAACTATGGCTACACCTTC. Translation gives CSVEDQNYGYTF.

The CDR3 spells CASSERGAGTGELFF. The CDR3 nucleotides read TGTGCCAGCAGTGAACGGGGGGCGGGAACCGGGGAGCTGTTTTTT. The rearrangement links TRBV2 to TRBJ2-2, with D maybe TRBD2 (7 bases). There are 15 residues in the CDR3. CDR1 is SNHLY and CDR2 is FYNNEI in the germline V gene. V dropped 2 bases and J dropped 5 bases, with 12 bases sitting between them.

This clonotype was counted only a few times. This chain uses TRBV28 with TRBJ1-1; TRBD1 agrees at 9 bases. Germline CDR1 MDHEN, CDR2 SYDVKM. The CDR3 totals 14 residues. V lost 6 bases to trimming and J lost 4 bases; unmatched junction nucleotides: 6. The CDR3 loop is CASRNRGHRTEAFF. In DNA form, the CDR3 reads TGTGCCAGCAGGAACAGGGGGCACCGCACTGAAGCTTTCTTT.

The rearrangement joins TRBV20-1 to TRBJ2-1; 8 bases map to TRBD2. After removal of 3 bases from V and 2 bases from J, the junction contained 6 bases not matched to a gene. The germline V gene has CDR1 DFQATT and CDR2 SNEGSKA (reference sequence). The CDR3 extends over 15 amino acids. CDR3 sequence (DNA): TGCAGTGCTAGGGATAGCGGGAACGCCTACAATGAGCAGTTCTTC. Protein: CSARDSGNAYNEQFF.

The chain combines TRBV11-2 with TRBJ2-7; D tentatively fits TRBD1 or TRBD2 (6 bases each). V lost 5 bases and J lost 5, with 19 bases in between. Germline V gives CDR1 SGHAT, CDR2 FQNNGV. The CDR3 has 15 amino acids. CDR3 loop: CASSQGGTRANEQYF. For the CDR3, the DNA is TGTGCCAGCAGCCAAGGGGGGACGCGGGCTAACGAGCAGTACTTC.

In regard to this clonotype: At one boundary the junction diverges from the germline segment, which might be a read error. V is TRBV5-1 and J is TRBJ2-7; 9 nucleotides align to TRBD1. Germline V gene lookup returns CDR1 SGHRS and CDR2 YFSETQ. The CDR3 sequence is 15 residues long. For the CDR3, the DNA is TGCGCCGGCAGCCCAAAAGACAGGGGGAGTTACGAGCAGTACTTC. Translated: CAGSPKDRGSYEQYF.

This clonotype was counted ten times or more. The CDR3 sequence is CASSVGGGTVYEQYF. In nucleotides, the CDR3 is TGTGCCAGCAGCGTAGGAGGGGGGACCGTCTACGAGCAGTACTTC. The J gene is TRBJ2-7, the V gene TRBV9; D tentatively reads TRBD1 or TRBD2 (6 bases each). This CDR3 is built from 15 residues. Looked up from germline, CDR1 is SGDLS and CDR2 is YYNGEE. V shed 0 bases and J shed 3 bases, with 13 bases lying between them.

The chain has TRBV30 and TRBJ2-7; 7 positions agree with TRBD1. Losses at the gene ends were 7 bases for V and 0 bases for J; bases not matched to a gene: 9. CDR1 and CDR2 (germline): GTSNPN, SVGIG (reference sequence). The length of the CDR3 is 14 residues. This chain's CDR3 is CASITRGSSYEQYF. DNA of the CDR3: TGTGCCTCGATAACCAGGGGGAGCTCCTACGAGCAGTACTTC.

The chain carries TRBV7-3 and TRBJ1-5, with D possibly matching TRBD1 (5 bases). The germline V gene encodes CDR1 SGHTA and CDR2 FQGTGA. The ends were cut back, 2 bases at V and 5 bases at J, with 16 bases in the middle. The CDR3 runs 16 residues. CDR3 sequence: CASSLDMAGRDQPQHF. CDR3 bases: TGTGCCAGCAGCTTAGATATGGCAGGGAGGGATCAGCCCCAGCATTTT.

This clonotype came up many times. The chain uses TRBV6-1 and TRBJ1-1; D is possibly TRBD1 (5 bases). The CDR3 covers 16 residues. Germline V gives CDR1 MNHNS, CDR2 SASEGT. V shed 4 bases and J shed 4 bases, with 19 bases lying between them. The chain's CDR3 is CASSVDFGGMSTEAFF. The CDR3 bases are TGTGCCAGCAGTGTAGATTTTGGGGGTATGAGCACTGAAGCTTTCTTT.

Points on this clonotype: One base away lies a much larger clone, so this may be a sequencing read error. The V gene is TRBV11-2, the J gene TRBJ2-5; D might be TRBD2 (5 bases). The V end was cut by 3 bases, the J end by 5 bases, with 13 bases between. CDR1 is SGHAT and CDR2 is FQNNGV in the germline V gene. The CDR3 totals 14 residues. The CDR3 coding sequence is TGTGCCAGCAGCTTGGTTCGAGGGAGCGAGACCCAGTACTTC. Its protein product is CASSLVRGSETQYF.

The V gene is TRBV6-1, the J gene TRBJ2-1; D is perhaps TRBD2 (6 bases). Trimming took off 8 bases at V and 8 bases at J, with 22 bases between the two ends. From germline, CDR1 is MNHNS and CDR2 SASEGT. The CDR3 extends over 15 amino acids. The DNA of the CDR3 is TGTGCCAGCTCAGGGCAGGAGGGATCCCCCCATGAGCAGTTCTTC. Protein sequence: CASSGQEGSPHEQFF.

There are many counts of this clonotype. V gene TRBV3-1 combines with J gene TRBJ1-3, with a tentative D call TRBD1 (6 bases). The length of the CDR3 is 14 residues. The germline V and J ends were trimmed by 4 bases and 2 bases, with 9 bases remaining between them. Germline values: CDR1 LGHDT, CDR2 YNNKEL (reference sequence). The CDR3 nucleotides are TGTGCCAGCAGCCCACAGGGAGCTGGAAACACCATATATTTT. Amino acid sequence: CASSPQGAGNTIYF. The whole variable domain, remainder taken from reference TRBV3-1 and TRBJ1-3, is DTAVSQTPKYLVTQMGNDKSIKCEQNLGHDTMYWYKQDSKKFLKIMFSYNNKELIINETVPNRFSPKSPDKAHLNLHINSLELGDSAVYFCASSPQGAGNTIYFGEGSWLTVV.

This clonotype has ten or more counts. The chain is built from TRBV20-1 and TRBJ2-5, with 7 bases identical to TRBD2. This CDR3 is built from 12 residues. V was pared by 3 bases and J by 9 bases, with 7 bases of the junction left unmatched. Germline CDR1 DFQATT, CDR2 SNEGSKA (reference sequence). This CDR3 reads CSARSGILSQYF. CDR3 nucleotides: TGCAGTGCTAGGAGCGGGATTCTTTCCCAGTACTTC.

There are many counts of this clonotype. The genes are TRBV4-1 and TRBJ1-5; 7 bases agree with TRBD1. The junction had 6 bases not matched to a gene; V was cut back by 2 bases and J by 5 bases. The CDR3 has 15 residues. Per the germline V gene, CDR1 is MGHRA and CDR2 is YSYEKL. The CDR3 bases are TGCGCCAGCAGCCAACCTGACAGGGATGATCAGCCCCAGCATTTT. Translation gives CASSQPDRDDQPQHF.

In its sample, this clonotype was seen a few times. V is TRBV4-1 and J is TRBJ1-2; D is ambiguous. CDR1 and CDR2 from the germline V gene are MGHRA and YSYEKL. Trimming left V 1 base short and J 2 bases short, with 8 bases between. The CDR3 totals 14 residues. CDR3 residues: CASSQGSVNYGYTF. For the CDR3, the DNA is TGCGCCAGCAGCCAAGGTAGTGTCAACTATGGCTACACCTTC.

In its sample, this clonotype was seen many times. The rearrangement uses TRBV20-1 and TRBJ2-3; possible D gene TRBD2, 5 bases. CDR3 length: 12 residues. Trimming removed 3 bases at V and 3 bases at J, with 7 bases between. The germline V gene has CDR1 DFQATT and CDR2 SNEGSKA (reference sequence). The CDR3, as DNA: TGCAGTGCTAGTCCGGGGACAGATACGCAGTATTTT. Its translation is CSASPGTDTQYF.

The chain joins TRBV20-1 to TRBJ2-3; 8 bases are shared with TRBD2. The CDR3 sequence is 14 residues long. The germline V gene encodes CDR1 DFQATT and CDR2 SNEGSKA (reference sequence). V was pared by 3 bases and J by 9 bases, with 11 bases of the junction left unmatched. The CDR3: CSASPENSGETQYF. For the CDR3, the DNA is TGCAGTGCTAGCCCGGAGAATAGCGGGGAGACGCAGTATTTT.

This clonotype was recorded many times. The chain recombines TRBV2 with TRBJ2-4; D is possibly TRBD1 (5 bases). V lost 4 bases, J lost 9 bases, and 16 bases lay in between. Germline lookup yields CDR1 SNHLY and CDR2 FYNNEI. This CDR3 region has 14 residues. CDR3: CASSVTGHQGIQYF. In DNA, the CDR3 is TGTGCCAGCAGTGTGACTGGACACCAGGGCATTCAGTACTTC.

In its sample, this clonotype was seen many times. The V and J genes are TRBV7-3 and TRBJ2-1; a possible D gene is TRBD2 (6 bases). The CDR3 is 15 residues long. The germline gives CDR1 SGHTA, CDR2 FQGTGA. V was pared by 3 bases and J by 7 bases, with 16 bases between. This CDR3 reads CASSFVTSLLNEQFF. The CDR3 bases are TGTGCCAGCAGCTTTGTGACTAGTCTTTTAAATGAGCAGTTCTTC.

This clonotype was seen only a few times. The V gene is TRBV5-8, the J gene TRBJ2-2; D tentatively fits TRBD1 or TRBD2 (5 bases each). The V end lost 4 bases, the J end lost 6 bases, and 19 bases lay between the germline ends. The CDR3 is 16 residues long. Germline CDR1 SGHTS, CDR2 YDEGEE. The CDR3 DNA reads as TGTGCCAGCAGCAAGGAGACAGAGGGCTATGCCGGGGAGCTGTTTTTT. Translation gives CASSKETEGYAGELFF. The full variable domain, completed using reference TRBV5-8 and TRBJ2-2, is EAGVTQSPTHLIKTRGQQATLRCSPISGHTSVYWYQQALGLGLQFLLWYDEGEERNRGNFPPRFSGRQFPNYSSELNVNALELEDSALYLCASSKETEGYAGELFFGEGSRLTVL.

This clonotype has ten or more counts. The gene calls are TRBV6-1 and TRBJ2-7; the D gene is possibly TRBD2 (6 bases). V lost 5 bases and J 7 bases, leaving 24 bases between the germline ends. The CDR3 covers 16 residues. Germline V gene lookup returns CDR1 MNHNS and CDR2 SASEGT. The CDR3 spells CASSYQLAESPWEQYF. The CDR3 DNA reads TGTGCCAGCAGTTACCAACTAGCTGAGAGCCCCTGGGAGCAGTACTTC.